These 2 T cell receptor beta chains were all obtained from the same sample, sequenced in a study of blood T cells in healthy people across ages. Then a second PCR, running roughly 7 to 11 cycles, was carried out with a sample-barcoded 5' primer and a J-beta primer mix. TCRdb reanalysed the 5' RACE reads using MiXCR and keeps one entry per CDR3 protein. The profile covers 540,000 or so distinct CDR3 sequences, with around 24% appearing a single time and 8.7% taken by the ten largest. In addition, the sample was reused for a study of T cells of mothers and their children.

Sequencing input: blood. Every receptor here comes from a boy between 5 and 17 years old in good health.

This clonotype was detected a few times. This chain joins TRBV28 and TRBJ2-5, with TRBD2 matching over 12 bases. The end of the DNA is better explained by TRBJ2-7, so the J call may be wrong. CDR1 MDHEN and CDR2 SYDVKM come from the germline V gene. This CDR3 is 14 amino acids long. The CDR3 DNA is TGTGCCAGCAGTTTCCTAGCGGGAGGGGTCGAGCAGTACTTC. Its translation: CASSFLAGGVEQYF.

The genes are TRBV4-3 and TRBJ2-2; D is undetermined. This CDR3 region has 16 residues. The germline gives CDR1 LGHNA, CDR2 YSLEER. V lost 2 bases to trimming and J lost 7 bases, with 17 bases between them. The CDR3 here is CASSQYLDLVGGELFF. Written as DNA, the CDR3 is TGCGCCAGCAGCCAATATCTGGATTTAGTAGGCGGGGAGCTGTTTTTT.